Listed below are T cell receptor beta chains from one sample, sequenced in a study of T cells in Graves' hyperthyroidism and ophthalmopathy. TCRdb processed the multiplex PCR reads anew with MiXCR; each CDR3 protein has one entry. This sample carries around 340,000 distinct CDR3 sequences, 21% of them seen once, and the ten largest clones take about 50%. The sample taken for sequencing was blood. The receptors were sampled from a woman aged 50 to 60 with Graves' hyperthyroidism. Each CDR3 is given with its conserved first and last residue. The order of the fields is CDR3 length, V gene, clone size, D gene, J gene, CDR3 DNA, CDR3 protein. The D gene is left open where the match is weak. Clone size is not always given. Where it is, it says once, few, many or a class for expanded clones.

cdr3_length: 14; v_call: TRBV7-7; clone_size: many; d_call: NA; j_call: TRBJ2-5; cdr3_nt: TGTGCTAGCAGCACTTCGGGGGGCGGGGAGACCCAGTACTTC; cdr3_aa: CASSTSGGGETQYF
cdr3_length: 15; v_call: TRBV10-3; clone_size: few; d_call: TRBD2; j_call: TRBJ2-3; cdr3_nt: TGTGCCATCAAGGGACTAGCATTTGGCACAGATACGCAGTATTTT; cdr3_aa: CAIKGLAFGTDTQYF
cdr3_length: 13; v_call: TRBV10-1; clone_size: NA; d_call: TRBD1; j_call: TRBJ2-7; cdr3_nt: TGCGCCAGCAAAGGGACAGGTAGCAACGAGCAGTACTTC; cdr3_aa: CASKGTGSNEQYF
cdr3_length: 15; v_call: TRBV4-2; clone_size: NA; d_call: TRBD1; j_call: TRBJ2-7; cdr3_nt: TGTGCCAGCAGCCAAGGGGCGACAGGGTCCTACGAGCAGTACTTC; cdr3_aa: CASSQGATGSYEQYF
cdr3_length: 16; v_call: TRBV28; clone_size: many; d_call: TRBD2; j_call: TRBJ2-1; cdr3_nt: TGTGCCAGCAGTTTATTGGAGCGGGAATCCTACAATGAGCAGTTCTTC; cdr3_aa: CASSLLERESYNEQFF
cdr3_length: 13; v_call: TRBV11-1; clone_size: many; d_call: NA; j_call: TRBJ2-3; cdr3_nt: TGTGCCAGCAGCGTCCGGGCCACAGATACGCAGTATTTT; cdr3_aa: CASSVRATDTQYF
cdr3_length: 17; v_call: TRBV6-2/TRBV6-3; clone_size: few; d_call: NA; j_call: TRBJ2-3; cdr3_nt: TGTGCCAGCAGTCAACAAATGAGGACGAGTAGCACAGATACGCAGTATTTT; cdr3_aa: CASSQQMRTSSTDTQYF
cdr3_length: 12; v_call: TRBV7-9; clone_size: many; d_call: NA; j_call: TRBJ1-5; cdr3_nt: TGTGCCAGCCAAGGTGGGGGTCAGCCCCAGCATTTT; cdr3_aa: CASQGGGQPQHF
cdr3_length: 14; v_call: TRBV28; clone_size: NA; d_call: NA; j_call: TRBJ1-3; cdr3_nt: TGTGCCAGCAGACTGCAGAGCTCTGGAAACACCATATATTTT; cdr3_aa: CASRLQSSGNTIYF
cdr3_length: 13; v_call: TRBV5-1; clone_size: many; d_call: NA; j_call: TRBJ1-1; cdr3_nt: TGCGCCAGCAGCCGGAGCGGGGGCACTGAAGCTTTCTTT; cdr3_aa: CASSRSGGTEAFF
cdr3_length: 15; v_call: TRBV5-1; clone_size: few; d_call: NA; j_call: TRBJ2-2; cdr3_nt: TGCGCCAGCGTCCTCGGAGGCTTCGACACCGGGGAGCTGTTTTTT; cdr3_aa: CASVLGGFDTGELFF
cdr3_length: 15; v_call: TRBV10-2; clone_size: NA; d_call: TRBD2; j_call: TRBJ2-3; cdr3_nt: TGCGCCAGCAGGGGGACTAGCGGGAGCCTTAATACGCAGTATTTT; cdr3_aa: CASRGTSGSLNTQYF
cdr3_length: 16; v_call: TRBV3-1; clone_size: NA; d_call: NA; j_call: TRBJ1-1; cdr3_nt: TGTGCCAGCAGCCAAGATTACCGCGGACGGAACACTGAAGCTTTCTTT; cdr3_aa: CASSQDYRGRNTEAFF
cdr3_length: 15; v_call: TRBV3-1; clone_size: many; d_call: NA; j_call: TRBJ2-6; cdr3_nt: TGTGCCAGCAGCCTCGGGGCGTCCGGGGCCAACGTCCTGACTTTC; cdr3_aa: CASSLGASGANVLTF
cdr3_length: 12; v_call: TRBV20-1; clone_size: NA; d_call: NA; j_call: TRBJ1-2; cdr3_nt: TGCAGTGCTAGAGACGACAGCTATGGCTACACCTTC; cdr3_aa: CSARDDSYGYTF
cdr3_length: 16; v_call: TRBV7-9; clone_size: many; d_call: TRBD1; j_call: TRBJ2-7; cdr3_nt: TGTGCCAGCAGCTTAGCCTTGGGACAGGGGAGTTACGAGCAGTACTTC; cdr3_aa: CASSLALGQGSYEQYF
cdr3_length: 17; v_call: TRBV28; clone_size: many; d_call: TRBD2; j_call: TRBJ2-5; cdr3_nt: TGTGCCAGCAGTTTGGCGGCTAGCGGGATTTCGAGGGAGACCCAGTACTTC; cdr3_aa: CASSLAASGISRETQYF
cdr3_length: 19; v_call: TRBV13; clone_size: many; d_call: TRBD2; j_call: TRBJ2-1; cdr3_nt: TGTGCCAGCAGCTTAGGCTGGCTGGAACTAGCGGGGACTGCTAATGAGCAGTTCTTC; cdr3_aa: CASSLGWLELAGTANEQFF
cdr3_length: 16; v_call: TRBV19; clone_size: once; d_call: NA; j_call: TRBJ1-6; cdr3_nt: TGTGCCAGTAGCCTTTCCAGCCGGGGTCCTAATTCACCCCTCCACTTT; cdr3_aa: CASSLSSRGPNSPLHF
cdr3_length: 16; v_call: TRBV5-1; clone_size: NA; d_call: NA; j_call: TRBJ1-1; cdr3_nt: TGCGCCAGCAGCCAAATCCGTTTGGGGGGCCGCACTGAAGCTTTCTTT; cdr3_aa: CASSQIRLGGRTEAFF
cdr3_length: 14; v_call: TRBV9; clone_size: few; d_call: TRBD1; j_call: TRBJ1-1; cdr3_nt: TGTGCCAGCAGCCCACAGGGGGCGCGGGCTGAAGCTTTCTTT; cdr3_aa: CASSPQGARAEAFF
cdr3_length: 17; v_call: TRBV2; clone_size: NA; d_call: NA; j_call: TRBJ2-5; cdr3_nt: TGTGCCAGCAGTGAATTGGTCATCGCGCTAGAGAAAGAGACCCAGTACTTC; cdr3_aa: CASSELVIALEKETQYF
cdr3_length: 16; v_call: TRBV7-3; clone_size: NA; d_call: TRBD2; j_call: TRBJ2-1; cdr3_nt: TGTGCCAGCAGCTTGCGCCTGAGCGGGAGGGGAGATGAGCAGTTCTTC; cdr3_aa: CASSLRLSGRGDEQFF
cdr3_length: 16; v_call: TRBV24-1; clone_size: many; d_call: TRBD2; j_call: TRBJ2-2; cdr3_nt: TGTGCCACCAGTGACCCGGGGGGAGTTCGCACCGGGGAGCTGTTTTTT; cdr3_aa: CATSDPGGVRTGELFF
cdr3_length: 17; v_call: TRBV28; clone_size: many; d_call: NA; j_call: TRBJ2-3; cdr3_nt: TGTGCCAGCGACCCAACTTTTTGGGGGGCCAAGACAGATACGCAGTATTTT; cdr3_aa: CASDPTFWGAKTDTQYF
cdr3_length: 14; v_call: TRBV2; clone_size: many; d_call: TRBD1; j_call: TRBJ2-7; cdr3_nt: TGTGCCAGCAGTGTGCAGGGGGCGGCCTACGAGCAGTACTTC; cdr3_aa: CASSVQGAAYEQYF
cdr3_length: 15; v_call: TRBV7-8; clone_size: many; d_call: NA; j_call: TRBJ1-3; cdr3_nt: TGTGCCAGCAGCTTAGAGATGGGGTTTGGAAACACCATATATTTT; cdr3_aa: CASSLEMGFGNTIYF
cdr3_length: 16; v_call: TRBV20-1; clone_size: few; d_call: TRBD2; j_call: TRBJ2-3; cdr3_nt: TGCAGTGCTGGGGGGGGACTAGCGAGAATTACAGATACGCAGTATTTT; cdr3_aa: CSAGGGLARITDTQYF
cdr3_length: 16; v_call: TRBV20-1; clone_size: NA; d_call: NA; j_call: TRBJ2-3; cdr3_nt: TGCAGTGCTAGAACTTGGGGGGGCGGGAAAACAGATACGCAGTATTTT; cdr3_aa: CSARTWGGGKTDTQYF
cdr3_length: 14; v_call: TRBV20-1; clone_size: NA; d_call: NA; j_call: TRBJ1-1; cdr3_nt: TGCAGTGCTAGAGCCCAACCCTATGCGATTCCGGCTTTCTTT; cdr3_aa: CSARAQPYAIPAFF
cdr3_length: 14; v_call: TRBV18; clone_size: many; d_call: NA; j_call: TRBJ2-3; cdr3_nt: TGTGCCAGCTCACCACCTGTTTGGACAGATACGCAGTATTTT; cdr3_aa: CASSPPVWTDTQYF
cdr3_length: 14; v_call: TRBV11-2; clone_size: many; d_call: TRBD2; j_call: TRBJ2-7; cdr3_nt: TGTGCCAGCAGCCCAACAAGCGGGGGCTACGAGCAGTACTTC; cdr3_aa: CASSPTSGGYEQYF
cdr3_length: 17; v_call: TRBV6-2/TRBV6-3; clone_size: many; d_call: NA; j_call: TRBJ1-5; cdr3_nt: TGTGCCAGCAGTTATACCGACAGTCGAGATAATATCAAGCCCCAGCATTTT; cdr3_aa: CASSYTDSRDNIKPQHF
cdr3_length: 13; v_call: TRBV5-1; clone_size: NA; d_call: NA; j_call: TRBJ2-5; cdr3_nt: TGCGCCAGCAGCGGAGACTGGGGCCAGACCCAGTACTTC; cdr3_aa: CASSGDWGQTQYF
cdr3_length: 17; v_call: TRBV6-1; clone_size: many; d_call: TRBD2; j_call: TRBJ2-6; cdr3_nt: TGTGCCAGCACGAGGACTAGCGGGTCCTCTGGGGCCAACGTCCTGACTTTC; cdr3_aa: CASTRTSGSSGANVLTF
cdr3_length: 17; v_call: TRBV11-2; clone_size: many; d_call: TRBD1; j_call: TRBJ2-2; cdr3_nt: TGTGCCAGCAGCTTAGAGGTTCGGGGACAGTACACCGGGGAGCTGTTTTTT; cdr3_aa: CASSLEVRGQYTGELFF
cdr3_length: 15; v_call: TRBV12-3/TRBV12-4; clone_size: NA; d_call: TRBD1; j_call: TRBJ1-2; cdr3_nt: TGTGCCAGCACGTATGCCGGGACAGCAAACTATGGCTACACCTTC; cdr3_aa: CASTYAGTANYGYTF
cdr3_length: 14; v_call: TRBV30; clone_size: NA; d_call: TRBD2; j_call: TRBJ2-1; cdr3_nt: TGTGCCTGGAGTGGCGGGAGGAGATACAATGAGCAGTTCTTC; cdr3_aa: CAWSGGRRYNEQFF
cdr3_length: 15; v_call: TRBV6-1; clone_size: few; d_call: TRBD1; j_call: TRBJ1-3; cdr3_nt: TGTGCCAGCAGGCCAGGGGGCAGTGACGGAAACACCATATATTTT; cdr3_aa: CASRPGGSDGNTIYF
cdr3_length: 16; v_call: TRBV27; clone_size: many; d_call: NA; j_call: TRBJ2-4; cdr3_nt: TGTGCCAGCAGTGTACGAGCAGGGATAGCCAAAAACATTCAGTACTTC; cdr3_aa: CASSVRAGIAKNIQYF
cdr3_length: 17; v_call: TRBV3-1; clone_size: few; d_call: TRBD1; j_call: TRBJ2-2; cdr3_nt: TGTGCCAGCAGCCAACCAGCAGGGGGCGTCGACACCGGGGAGCTGTTTTTT; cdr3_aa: CASSQPAGGVDTGELFF
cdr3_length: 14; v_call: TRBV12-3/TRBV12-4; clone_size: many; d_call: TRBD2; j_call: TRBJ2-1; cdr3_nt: TGTGCCAGCAGCTATAGCGGGGGTGTGAATGAGCAGTTCTTC; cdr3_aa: CASSYSGGVNEQFF
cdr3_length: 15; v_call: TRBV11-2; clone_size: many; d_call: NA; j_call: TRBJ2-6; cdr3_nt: TGTGCCAGCAGCTTAGCCTGGGGAGGGGCCAACGTCCTGACTTTC; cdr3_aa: CASSLAWGGANVLTF
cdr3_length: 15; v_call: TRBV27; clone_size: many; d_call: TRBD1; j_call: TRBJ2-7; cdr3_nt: TGTGCCAGCAGGGACCGGGACAGGGTTTCCTACGAGCAGTACTTC; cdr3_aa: CASRDRDRVSYEQYF
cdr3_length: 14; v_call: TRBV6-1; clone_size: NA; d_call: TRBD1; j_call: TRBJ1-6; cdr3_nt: TGTGCCAGCAGTGAATTAGGGGGCGGCTCACCCCTCCACTTT; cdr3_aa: CASSELGGGSPLHF
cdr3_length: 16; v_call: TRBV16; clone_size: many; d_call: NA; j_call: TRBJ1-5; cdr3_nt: TGTGCCAGCAGCCAAGAAGCTCGGGGGTACAATCAGCCCCAGCATTTT; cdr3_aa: CASSQEARGYNQPQHF
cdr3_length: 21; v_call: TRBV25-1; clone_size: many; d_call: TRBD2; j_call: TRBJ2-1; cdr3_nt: TGTGCCAGCAGTGAATCCCCCTTAGGACTAGCGGTAGGGGGAGGATACAATGAGCAGTTCTTC; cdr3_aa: CASSESPLGLAVGGGYNEQFF
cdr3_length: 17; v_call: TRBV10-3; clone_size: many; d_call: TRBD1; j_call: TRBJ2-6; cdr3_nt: TGTGCCATCAGTGGGGGACAGTCGGTCTCTGGGGCCAACGTCCTGACTTTC; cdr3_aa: CAISGGQSVSGANVLTF
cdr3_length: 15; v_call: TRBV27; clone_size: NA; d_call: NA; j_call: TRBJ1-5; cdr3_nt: TGTGCCAGCAGTATGTCGCAGCAACCCGATCAGCCCCAGCATTTT; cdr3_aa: CASSMSQQPDQPQHF
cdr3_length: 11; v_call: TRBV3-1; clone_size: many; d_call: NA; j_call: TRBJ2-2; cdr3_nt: TGTGCCAGCAGCCAAGCTGGGGAGCTGTTTTTT; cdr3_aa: CASSQAGELFF
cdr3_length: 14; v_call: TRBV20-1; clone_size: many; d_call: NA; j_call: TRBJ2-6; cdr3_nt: TGCAGTGCTCTAGACAGCTCTGGGGCCAACGTCCTGACTTTC; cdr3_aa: CSALDSSGANVLTF
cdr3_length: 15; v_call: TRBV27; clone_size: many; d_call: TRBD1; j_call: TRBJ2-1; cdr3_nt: TGTGCCAGCAGCCTAGACAGGGATGCATACAATGAGCAGTTCTTC; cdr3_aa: CASSLDRDAYNEQFF
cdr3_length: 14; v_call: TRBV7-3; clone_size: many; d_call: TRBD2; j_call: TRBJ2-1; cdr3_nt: TGTGCCAGCAGCTTATCGGGGGGGCACAATGAGCAGTTCTTC; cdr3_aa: CASSLSGGHNEQFF
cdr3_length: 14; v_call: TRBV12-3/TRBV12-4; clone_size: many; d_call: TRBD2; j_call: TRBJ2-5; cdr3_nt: TGTGCCAGCGGACTAGCGGGTTTGTTGGAGACCCAGTACTTC; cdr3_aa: CASGLAGLLETQYF
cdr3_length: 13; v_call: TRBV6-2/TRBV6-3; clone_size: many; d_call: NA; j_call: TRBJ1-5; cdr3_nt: TGTGCCGGGGGGACCCTCAGCAATCAGCCCCAGCATTTT; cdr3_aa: CAGGTLSNQPQHF
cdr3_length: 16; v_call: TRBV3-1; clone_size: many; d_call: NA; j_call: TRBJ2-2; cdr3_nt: TGTGCCAGCAGCCAATTAGATGGCGCGAACACCGGGGAGCTGTTTTTT; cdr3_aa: CASSQLDGANTGELFF
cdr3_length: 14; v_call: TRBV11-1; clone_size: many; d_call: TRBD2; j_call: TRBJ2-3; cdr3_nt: TGTGCCAGCAGGGGACTAGCGGGCACAGATACGCAGTATTTT; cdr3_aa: CASRGLAGTDTQYF
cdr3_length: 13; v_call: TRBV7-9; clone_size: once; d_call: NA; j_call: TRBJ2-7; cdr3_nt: TGTGCCAGCAGCGCAAGGGAGACCTACGAGCAGTACTTC; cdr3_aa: CASSARETYEQYF